This T cell receptor beta chain derives from a study of blood T cell repertoires in COVID-19. Across the whole study: Specimens from acute and convalescent COVID-19 originated in the United States, Italy and Spain. T cells, B-cell-depleted T cells, or PBMCs supplied cDNA or gDNA.

Original processing methods: Reference gene primer amplification gave estimated nucleated cell counts. Profiling relied on immunoSEQ multiplex PCR, and the TCRdb table lists in-frame clones only, not all of them. V and J calls and clone size are given by that table; D and trimming were obtained from the DNA. The sample gives approximately 200,000 clones, approximately 80% of which show up once; over 9.5% is in the top ten. The CDR3 totals 17 residues. V shed 0 bases and J 5 bases; nucleotides not matched to a gene: 12. CDR1 SGHNT and CDR2 YYREEE come from the germline V gene (reference sequence). Enrolment of Seattle patients took place during active infection, and they were followed longitudinally.

This chain uses TRBV5-4 with TRBJ2-3; 7 bases line up with TRBD2. Sequenced sample: peripheral blood. This receptor was taken from an elderly woman with COVID-19, enrolled during active disease. The CDR3 here is CASSLGGAGEHRDTQYF. CDR3 DNA sequence: TGTGCCAGCAGCTTGGGGGGCGCGGGGGAGCATCGAGATACGCAGTATTTT.